Presented here are 8 T cell receptor beta chains from one specimen sequenced in a study of shared clonotypes between healthy human individuals. Here immunoSEQ multiplex PCR was the method, and the copy in TCRdb shows in-frame clones only, minus some. In the table there are some 2,000,000 clones, over 85% of which are singletons. CD8 cells classed as naive were CD45RO-negative and positively selected for CCR7, excluding terminally differentiated effector memory CD45RA+ cells. The source material was naive CD8+ T cells sorted from blood. These receptors originate from a man younger than 35 in good health.

This chain uses TRBV13 with TRBJ2-7; D remains unclear. The CDR3 length is 14 residues. Germline lookup yields CDR1 PRHDT and CDR2 FYEKMQ (reference sequence). V was pared by 3 bases and J by 3 bases, with 12 bases between. The CDR3 nucleotides read TGTGCCAGCAGCTTCCCTGGGGAAAGCTACGAGCAGTACTTC. It specifies CASSFPGESYEQYF.

This chain connects TRBV28 to TRBJ1-5; D ambiguous. Germline loops: CDR1 MDHEN, CDR2 SYDVKM. V dropped 10 bases and J dropped 3 bases, with 7 bases sitting between them. CDR3 size: 11 residues. In DNA form, the CDR3 reads TGTGCCACCTCCTCCAATCAGCCCCAGCATTTT. This sequence encodes CATSSNQPQHF.

The chain joins TRBV5-4 to TRBJ2-3, with 9 positions matching TRBD2. J lost 1 base, V lost 3 bases, and 9 bases had no gene match. The CDR3 totals 17 residues. Germline values: CDR1 SGHNT, CDR2 YYREEE (reference sequence). The CDR3 protein is CASSWAVAGAGTDTQYF. The CDR3, as DNA: TGTGCCAGCAGCTGGGCGGTAGCGGGAGCGGGCACAGATACGCAGTATTTT.

The chain recombines TRBV5-1 with TRBJ2-3; tentatively, D is TRBD2 (6 bases). The CDR3 covers 16 residues. Germline lookup yields CDR1 SGHRS and CDR2 YFSETQ. V was clipped by 1 base and J by 3 bases, with 15 bases between them. The CDR3 coding sequence is TGCGCCAGCAGCTTGTCTAGGGACTCCATTACAGATACGCAGTATTTT. It encodes CASSLSRDSITDTQYF.

This chain connects TRBV5-4 to TRBJ2-1; TRBD2 is a possible D gene (6 bases). V lost 2 bases and J lost 7, with 19 bases in between. This CDR3 comprises 16 residues. Germline CDR1 reads SGHNT; CDR2 reads YYREEE (reference sequence). DNA of the CDR3: TGTGCCAGCAGCTTAGAACGGGGGAAGAACCCTAATGAGCAGTTCTTC. Amino acid sequence: CASSLERGKNPNEQFF.

The genes are TRBV14 and TRBJ2-7, with TRBD1 identical over 8 bases. V shed 2 bases and J 5 bases; nucleotides not matched to a gene: 5. CDR3 size: 14 residues. Germline assignment: CDR1 SGHDN and CDR2 FVKESK. The CDR3 is CASSQFGQGHEQYF. The CDR3 bases are TGTGCCAGCAGCCAATTCGGACAGGGCCACGAGCAGTACTTC.

This chain links TRBV13 with TRBJ2-3; no reliable D call. Germline CDR1 PRHDT, CDR2 FYEKMQ (reference sequence). The CDR3 sequence is 15 residues long. V lost 0 bases and J lost 4, with 11 bases in between. The CDR3 DNA sequence: TGTGCCAGCAGCTTAGGCCCAGCCGTCCCAGATACGCAGTATTTT. This gives the protein CASSLGPAVPDTQYF.

CDR3 in amino acids: CTSSAGLPYYEQYF. The CDR3 DNA is TGCACCAGCAGCGCGGGACTACCCTACTACGAGCAGTACTTC. The chain has TRBV1 and TRBJ2-7; the table names TRBD2, a call not compared with the DNA. TRBV1 is a pseudogene. This CDR3 has 14 residues.